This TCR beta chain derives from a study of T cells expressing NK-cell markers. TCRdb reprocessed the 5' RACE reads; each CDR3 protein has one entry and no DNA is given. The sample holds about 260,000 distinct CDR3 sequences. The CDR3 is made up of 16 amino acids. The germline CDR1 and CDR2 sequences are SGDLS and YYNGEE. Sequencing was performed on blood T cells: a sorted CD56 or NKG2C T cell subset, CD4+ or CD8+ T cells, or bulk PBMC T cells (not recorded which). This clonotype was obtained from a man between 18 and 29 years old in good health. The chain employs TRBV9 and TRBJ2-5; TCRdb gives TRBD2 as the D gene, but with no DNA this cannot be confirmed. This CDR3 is CASSPRLAGVPETQYF.